These 27 T cell receptor beta chains came from one sample sequenced in a study of T cells expressing NK-cell markers. TCRdb reanalyzed the 5' RACE reads, giving one entry per CDR3 protein sequence and no DNA. In all, the sample yields thousands of distinct CDR3 sequences. Input material: blood T cells: a sorted CD56 or NKG2C T cell subset, CD4+ or CD8+ T cells, or bulk PBMC T cells (not recorded which). These receptors were obtained from a man aged 18 to 29 in good health.

This clonotype is labeled medium-sized based on frequency. V is TRBV5-6 and J is TRBJ1-2. Germline-derived CDR1 and CDR2 are SGHDT and YYEEEE. CDR3 length equals 13 residues. CDR3 protein: CASSLTDNYGYTF.

This clonotype is labeled medium-sized (0.01 to 0.1%) based on frequency. The genes are TRBV19 and TRBJ1-2; the D call from TCRdb, TRBD1, cannot be confirmed without DNA. The CDR3 is made up of 14 amino acids. The germline gives CDR1 LNHDA, CDR2 SQIVND (reference sequence). The CDR3 reads CASGASGWDYGYTF.

This clonotype is called medium-sized (0.01 to 0.1%) based on its frequency. The CDR3 loop reads CASHLTGRTSTDTQYF. The chain couples TRBV28 to TRBJ2-3; TCRdb picks TRBD1, but there is no DNA to check that call. The CDR3 totals 16 residues. Germline lookup yields CDR1 MDHEN and CDR2 SYDVKM. The full variable domain, completed using reference TRBV28 and TRBJ2-3, is DVKVTQSSRYLVKRTGEKVFLECVQDMDHENMFWYRQDPGLGLRLIYFSYDVKMKEKGDIPEGYSVSREKKERFSLILESASTNQTSMYLCASHLTGRTSTDTQYFGPGTRLTVL.

In terms of frequency, this clonotype is medium-sized. This chain links TRBV7-8 with TRBJ2-1; lacking DNA, the TRBD2 call made by TCRdb goes unchecked. Germline CDR1 and CDR2: SGHVS and FQNEAQ. This CDR3 has 16 residues. The CDR3 loop reads CASSSRFRTSGDEQFF.

According to its frequency, this clonotype is medium-sized. The genes are TRBV11-2 and TRBJ2-1; TCRdb gives TRBD2 as the D gene, but with no DNA this cannot be confirmed. The CDR3 is 14 residues long. The germline gives CDR1 SGHAT, CDR2 FQNNGV. CDR3 protein: CASSSYGTSGEQFF.

This clonotype ranks as medium-sized in terms of frequency. The J gene is TRBJ1-2, the V gene TRBV29-1; lacking DNA, the TRBD1 call made by TCRdb goes unchecked. CDR1 is SQVTM, CDR2 ANQGSEA, per germline. The CDR3 is made up of 15 amino acids. CDR3 region: CSVEDQAWGGYGYTF. Combining the CDR3 with reference TRBV29-1 and TRBJ1-2 gives the whole variable domain SAVISQKPSRDICQRGTSLTIQCQVDSQVTMMFWYRQQPGQSLTLIATANQGSEATYESGFVIDKFPISRPNLTFSTLTVSNMSPEDSSIYLCSVEDQAWGGYGYTFGSGTRLTVV.

The J gene is TRBJ1-2, the V gene TRBV13; TCRdb lists TRBD1, though no DNA is available to test this call. Germline-derived CDR1 and CDR2 are PRHDT and FYEKMQ (reference sequence). The CDR3 length is 16 residues. CDR3 in amino acids: CASSLGGQGTNYGYTF. Supplemented by reference TRBV13 and TRBJ1-2, the full variable domain reads AAGVIQSPRHLIKEKRETATLKCYPIPRHDTVYWYQQGPGQDPQFLISFYEKMQSDKGSIPDRFSAQQFSDYHSELNMSSLELGDSALYFCASSLGGQGTNYGYTFGSGTRLTVV.

The CDR3 loop is CASSQEAYNEQFF. The chain joins TRBV4-2 to TRBJ2-1. This CDR3 region has 13 residues. The V gene's germline CDR1 is LGHNA and CDR2 YNFKEQ.

Judged by frequency, this clonotype is medium-sized (0.01 to 0.1%). This chain joins TRBV20-1 and TRBJ2-3; TCRdb's D call, TRBD1, is unchecked because there is no DNA. From germline, CDR1 is DFQATT and CDR2 SNEGSKA (reference sequence). The CDR3 is 14 residues long. This CDR3 is CSASKGGRTDTQYF.

This clonotype is called medium-sized based on its frequency. The rearrangement joins TRBV5-1 to TRBJ1-6; TCRdb's assignment of TRBD1 cannot be checked, as there is no DNA. CDR1 is SGHRS, CDR2 YFSETQ, per germline. The CDR3 extends over 14 amino acids. The CDR3 is CASSTTGDGSPLHF.

The chain employs TRBV5-1 and TRBJ2-1; TCRdb lists TRBD2, though no DNA is available to test this call. In germline, CDR1 is SGHRS, CDR2 YFSETQ. The CDR3 extends over 19 amino acids. The chain's CDR3 is CASSLGLAGTISSYNEQFF.

By frequency, this clonotype registers medium-sized. The chain employs TRBV4-3 and TRBJ1-3; TCRdb indicates TRBD1, and absent DNA this call remains unverified. This CDR3 spans 15 amino acids. Looked up from germline, CDR1 is LGHNA and CDR2 is YSLEER. The CDR3 is CASSQERTGGNTIYF.

The chain uses TRBV7-9 and TRBJ2-1; the TRBD2 assignment by TCRdb is unverifiable without DNA. The germline V gene has CDR1 SEHNR and CDR2 FQNEAQ (reference sequence). CDR3 size: 15 residues. The CDR3 loop reads CASSGGREAYNEQFF. Full variable domain (outside the CDR3, taken from reference TRBV7-9 and TRBJ2-1): DTGVSQNPRHKITKRGQNVTFRCDPISEHNRLYWYRQTLGQGPEFLTYFQNEAQLEKSRLLSDRFSAERPKGSFSTLEIQRTEQGDSAMYLCASSGGREAYNEQFFGPGTRLTVL.

V usage is TRBV21-1 and J usage is TRBJ2-5; the TCRdb D gene call, TRBD2, has no DNA to confirm it. TRBV21-1 is a pseudogene locus. This CDR3 has 15 amino acids. CDR3 sequence reads: CASSKVAGGPETQYF.

This clonotype is classed as large by frequency. This rearrangement joins TRBV5-6 to TRBJ2-1. The CDR3 loop spans 15 amino acids. The germline CDR1 and CDR2 sequences are SGHDT and YYEEEE. CDR3 loop: CASSLPSGRYYEQFF.

V and J are TRBV11-2 and TRBJ2-3; TCRdb picks TRBD2, but there is no DNA to check that call. CDR1 and CDR2 (germline): SGHAT, FQNNGV. The CDR3 is 14 residues long. This chain's CDR3 is CASSLNSGPDTQYF.

This clonotype registers medium-sized by frequency. The V gene is TRBV4-2, the J gene TRBJ1-1; TCRdb outputs TRBD1, but without DNA this stays unchecked. Germline V gene sequence: CDR1 LGHNA, CDR2 YNFKEQ. The CDR3 has 15 residues. CDR3 loop: CASSRETGLITEAFF.

Its frequency marks this clonotype as medium-sized. The CDR3 spells CASSLKEANEKLFF. The chain joins TRBV5-1 to TRBJ1-4. The CDR3 spans 14 residues. CDR1 and CDR2 from the germline V gene are SGHRS and YFSETQ.

Frequency places this clonotype as medium-sized (0.01 to 0.1%). J is TRBJ2-1 and V is TRBV13. Germline values: CDR1 PRHDT, CDR2 FYEKMQ (reference sequence). The CDR3 covers 16 residues. This chain's CDR3 is CASSLGRTGFTNEQFF.

Frequency places this clonotype as medium-sized. The chain employs TRBV6-5 and TRBJ2-1; TCRdb picks TRBD1, but there is no DNA to check that call. CDR1 and CDR2 from the germline V gene are MNHEY and SVGAGI. This CDR3 spans 20 amino acids. The CDR3 reads CASSPLLDLTRDRNNNEQFF.

By frequency, this clonotype registers medium-sized. This sequence joins TRBV10-3 and TRBJ2-1; the TRBD2 assignment by TCRdb is unverifiable without DNA. Germline loops: CDR1 ENHRY, CDR2 SYGVKD. This CDR3 spans 18 amino acids. CDR3: CAIIGVCGSFSSYNEQFF.

Measured by frequency, this clonotype is medium-sized. The rearrangement uses TRBV24-1 and TRBJ2-2; TCRdb returns TRBD2, unconfirmable since there is no DNA. The CDR3 runs to 17 residues. Per germline, CDR1 KGHDR and CDR2 SFDVKD. The CDR3 loop reads CATSDPPSGSSTGELFF.

The chain links TRBV18 to TRBJ1-4; there is no DNA to check the TCRdb D call of TRBD1. The CDR3 extends over 16 amino acids. Looked up from germline, CDR1 is KGHSH and CDR2 is LQKENI. CDR3 protein: CASSPGGQGVNEKLFF. The complete variable domain, with remaining parts taken from reference TRBV18 and TRBJ1-4, reads NAGVMQNPRHLVRRRGQEARLRCSPMKGHSHVYWYRQLPEEGLKFMVYLQKENIIDESGMPKERFSAEFPKEGPSILRIQQVVRGDSAAYFCASSPGGQGVNEKLFFGSGTQLSVL.

This clonotype counts as medium-sized by frequency. The rearrangement links TRBV7-9 to TRBJ1-2. Germline V gene lookup returns CDR1 SEHNR and CDR2 FQNEAQ (reference sequence). This CDR3 has 15 amino acids. CDR3 amino acids: CASSRYRGTIYGYTF.

The rearrangement joins TRBV5-1 to TRBJ2-3. This CDR3 is 13 amino acids long. Germline V gene lookup returns CDR1 SGHRS and CDR2 YFSETQ. CDR3 sequence reads: CASTRGDDDTQYF.

This clonotype is classed as medium-sized (0.01 to 0.1%) by frequency. The rearrangement uses TRBV20-1 and TRBJ2-3. Germline CDR1 is DFQATT and CDR2 is SNEGSKA (reference sequence). This CDR3 spans 14 amino acids. CDR3 amino acids: CSASYLISTDTQYF.

This clonotype registers medium-sized by frequency. The genes are TRBV15 and TRBJ2-7; the TCRdb call, TRBD1, lacks DNA for checking. The CDR3 is 15 amino acids. Germline CDR1 and CDR2: LNHNV and YYDKDF (reference sequence). CDR3 residues: CATSRGRTGSYEQYF.